These T cell receptor beta chains were read from a single sample in a study of neurological immune-mediated disorders. A single record per CDR3 protein comes from TCRdb applying MiXCR to the 5' RACE reads. The table has some 68,000 distinct CDR3 sequences, roughly an eighth seen once. The sequenced sample consisted of PBMCs. Receptors were obtained from a female donor with HTLV-1-associated myelopathy (HAM/TSP). Both conserved end residues are part of each CDR3. A D gene is named only where the DNA matches it firmly. Clone size is shown for a subset of rows, as once, few, many or a class of expanded clone.

>-|TRBJ1-3|TRBV6-6|TRBD1
TGTGCCAGCAGCTCCTACAGGGGAGGAAACACCATATATTTT
CASSSYRGGNTIYF
>many|TRBJ2-5|TRBV5-1|TRBD1
TGCGCCAGCAGCTTGGGAGGGACAGGGGTCGAGACCCAGTACTTC
CASSLGGTGVETQYF
>many|TRBJ2-2|TRBV28|TRBD2
TGTGCCAGCAGTTTCGCTAGCGGGTCGCACACCGGGGAGCTGTTTTTT
CASSFASGSHTGELFF
>many|TRBJ2-7|TRBV29-1|TRBD1
TGCAGCGTTGGACTAAGCGGCAGGGGGTTCTACGAGCAGTACTTC
CSVGLSGRGFYEQYF
>many|TRBJ2-7|TRBV5-1|TRBD2
TGCGCCAGCAGCTCTACAGCGGGGGGATACTACGAGCAGTACTTC
CASSSTAGGYYEQYF
>many|TRBJ2-7|TRBV2|-
TGTGCCAGCAGTGACGATAGTGGATGGTCCTCCGAGCAGTACTTC
CASSDDSGWSSEQYF
>many|TRBJ1-1|TRBV5-1|-
TGCGCCAGCAGCCACCTTGGGGAGGGACCGAACACTGAAGCTTTCTTT
CASSHLGEGPNTEAFF
>many|TRBJ2-1|TRBV5-1|-
TGCGCCAGCAGCTTGGTTCCAGGGGCCTTCAATGAGCAGTTCTTC
CASSLVPGAFNEQFF
>-|TRBJ2-1|TRBV12-3/TRBV12-4|TRBD2
TGTGCCAGCAGTTTAGGGGCTAGCGGCTACAATGAGCAGTTCTTC
CASSLGASGYNEQFF
>few|TRBJ2-2|TRBV24-1|-
TGTGCCACCAGTGACGCGACAGCAACCGGGGAGCTGTTTTTT
CATSDATATGELFF
>many|TRBJ2-7|TRBV4-2|-
TGTGCCAGCAGCCAAGATTCGAGGTACGAGCAGTACTTC
CASSQDSRYEQYF
>many|TRBJ2-1|TRBV25-1|-
TGTGCCAGCAGTTTGAATGAGCAGTTCTTC
CASSLNEQFF
>many|TRBJ2-3|TRBV20-1|-
TGCAGTGCGAGATACACAGATACGCAGTATTTT
CSARYTDTQYF
>many|TRBJ2-7|TRBV2|-
TGTGCCAGCAATGGGCAGGGGAAATACGAGCAGTACTTC
CASNGQGKYEQYF